This TCR beta chain appears in the sequencing data of a study of T cells of healthy individuals. This CDR3 region has 14 residues. CDR1 KGHSH and CDR2 LQKENI come from the germline V gene. V lost 0 bases and J 6 bases, leaving 9 bases between the germline ends. In TCRdb, the 5' RACE reads were re-called with MiXCR into one record per CDR3 protein. Of about 82,000 distinct CDR3 sequences detected, 5% appear once; the ten largest clones hold 6.5% to 8%. The clonotype was recovered from a female donor in good health. V is TRBV18 and J is TRBJ2-1; D gene unclear. CDR3 amino acids: CASSPPTGSNEQFF. The CDR3 bases are TGTGCCAGCTCACCACCGACCGGCTCCAATGAGCAGTTCTTC.